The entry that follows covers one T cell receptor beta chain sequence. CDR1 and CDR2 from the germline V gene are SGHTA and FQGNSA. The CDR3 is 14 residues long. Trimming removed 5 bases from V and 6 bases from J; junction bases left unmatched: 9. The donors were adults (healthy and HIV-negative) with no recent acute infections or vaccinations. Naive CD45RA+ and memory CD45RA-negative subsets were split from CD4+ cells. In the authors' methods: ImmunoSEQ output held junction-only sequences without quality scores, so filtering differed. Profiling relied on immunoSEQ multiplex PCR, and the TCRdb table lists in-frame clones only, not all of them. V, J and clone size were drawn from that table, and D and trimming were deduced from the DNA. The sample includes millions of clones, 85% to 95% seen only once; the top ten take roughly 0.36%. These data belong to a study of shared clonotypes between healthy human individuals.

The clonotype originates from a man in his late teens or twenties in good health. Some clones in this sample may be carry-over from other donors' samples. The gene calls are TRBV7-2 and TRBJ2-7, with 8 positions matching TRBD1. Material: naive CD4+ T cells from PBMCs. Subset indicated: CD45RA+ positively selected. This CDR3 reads CASSPRQGSAEQYF. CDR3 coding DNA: TGTGCCAGCAGCCCCAGACAGGGGAGCGCCGAGCAGTACTTC.